This entry lists 5 T cell receptor beta chains sequenced from one sample in a study of metastatic and nonmetastatic thyroid tumors. TCRdb re-analyzed the PCR reads through MiXCR. In the table there are some 83,000 clones, around 12% of which are singletons. None of the patients had undergone any treatment ahead of thyroid surgery. Sequencing was done on a sample of tumor tissue. The origin of the receptors is a female donor with papillary thyroid cancer or a benign thyroid nodule (not recorded which). Some clones in this sample may be carry-over from other donors' samples.

As for this clone: A much larger clone differs from this one at a single base, so this may be a read error. The sample has other DNA sequences that encode this CDR3 too. V is TRBV28 and J is TRBJ1-2; no firm D call. Looked up from germline, CDR1 is MDHEN and CDR2 is SYDVKM. V lost 8 bases and J lost 8, with 12 bases in between. The CDR3 has 11 amino acids. The CDR3 nucleotides are TGTGCCAGCGGGCCACGAGAGGGCTACACCTTC. As protein: CASGPREGYTF.

In its sample, this clone was seen many times. The genes are TRBV4-1 and TRBJ2-5; a possible D gene is TRBD2 (5 bases). The V and J ends lost 0 bases and 2 bases respectively, with 10 bases between them. This CDR3 is built from 15 residues. Germline V gives CDR1 MGHRA, CDR2 YSYEKL. CDR3 in amino acids: CASSQDEQRQETQYF. The CDR3 nucleotides are TGCGCCAGCAGCCAAGACGAACAGCGGCAAGAGACCCAGTACTTC.

The sample holds many counts of this clone. The chain has TRBV19 and TRBJ2-1, with 7 bases identical to TRBD2. The J segment lost 8 bases and the V segment lost 5 bases, leaving 18 bases of the junction unmatched. Germline loops: CDR1 LNHDA, CDR2 SQIVND (reference sequence). The CDR3 has 17 residues. The CDR3 loop is CASSRRTLAISPHEQFF. The CDR3 DNA reads as TGTGCCAGTAGTCGACGCACACTAGCGATAAGCCCCCATGAGCAGTTCTTC.

In this sample, this clone turned up many times. The chain has TRBV12-3 or TRBV12-4 and TRBJ1-2; no clear D. The CDR3 totals 16 residues. V lost 5 bases, J lost 0 bases, and 16 bases lay in between. CDR3 region: CASSPKSRAANYGYTF. The CDR3 region has the DNA TGTGCCAGCAGTCCGAAGTCGAGGGCGGCTAACTATGGCTACACCTTC.

This clone has at least ten counts. The chain joins TRBV7-9 to TRBJ1-1, with D perhaps TRBD1 (6 bases). This CDR3 is built from 13 residues. Germline V gene data show CDR1 as SEHNR and CDR2 as FQNEAQ (reference sequence). Trimming took off 5 bases at V and 2 bases at J, with 9 bases between the two ends. CDR3: CASSLRGNTEAFF. The CDR3 bases are TGTGCCAGCAGCCTCAGGGGAAACACTGAAGCTTTCTTT. Complete variable domain (other parts from reference TRBV7-9 and TRBJ1-1): DTGVSQNPRHKITKRGQNVTFRCDPISEHNRLYWYRQTLGQGPEFLTYFQNEAQLEKSRLLSDRFSAERPKGSFSTLEIQRTEQGDSAMYLCASSLRGNTEAFFGQGTRLTVV.